The 21 T cell receptor beta chains presented below share a single source sample, sequenced in a study of T cells in Graves' hyperthyroidism and ophthalmopathy. Template material for amplifying TCR beta CDR3 regions consisted of RNA transcripts. The TCR CDR3 was amplified in a first-round RT-PCR using the HTBI primer set. MiXCR, applied by TCRdb to the multiplex PCR reads, yields one record per CDR3 protein. This sample yields around 690,000 distinct CDR3 sequences, of which less than 25% are seen a single time; around a third belongs to the top ten. Sequenced: blood. Receptors originate from a man in his thirties or forties with Graves' ophthalmopathy.

Worth noting for this clonotype: A single base separates this from a much larger clone, so it may be a read error. The chain is built from TRBV20-1 and TRBJ2-1; D gene ambiguous. CDR3 length: 15 amino acids. Germline lookup yields CDR1 DFQATT and CDR2 SNEGSKA (reference sequence). The CDR3 DNA sequence: TGCAGTGCTAGTTACGACTCGAGCTCCTACAATGAGCAGTGCTTC. It translates to CSASYDSSSYNEQCF.

A word on this clonotype: A junction boundary mismatches the germline segment, possibly from a read error. The chain employs TRBV6-4 and TRBJ2-2; 7 bases are shared with TRBD1. This CDR3 is built from 16 residues. CDR1 MRHNA and CDR2 SNTAGT come from the germline V gene. CDR3 region: CASSLMTGRNTGELFF. In nucleotides, the CDR3 is TGCGCCAGCAGTCTTATGACAGGGCGGAACACCGGGGAGCTGTTTTTT.

The chain uses TRBV5-1 and TRBJ2-7; possibly TRBD2 for D (5 bases). Trimming pared 1 base from V and 5 bases from J, leaving 19 bases between. Germline CDR1 is SGHRS and CDR2 is YFSETQ. CDR3 length: 16 residues. The CDR3 sequence: CASSLSAGMTGNEQYF. In nucleotides, the CDR3 is TGCGCCAGCAGCTTGTCAGCTGGGATGACGGGAAACGAGCAGTACTTC.

This clonotype showed up many times. DNA for the CDR3: TGTGCCAGCAGTGAAGAAGTGAACACTGAAGCTTTCTTT. Translated, it gives CASSEEVNTEAFF. This chain links TRBV2 with TRBJ1-1; D is unresolved. The CDR3 has 13 residues. The V gene lost 1 base and the J gene lost 0 bases, with 3 bases spanning the gap. Germline loops: CDR1 SNHLY, CDR2 FYNNEI. The full variable domain, rest sourced from reference TRBV2 and TRBJ1-1, is EPEVTQTPSHQVTQMGQEVILRCVPISNHLYFYWYRQILGQKVEFLVSFYNNEISEKSEIFDDQFSVERPDGSNFTLKIRSTKLEDSAMYFCASSEEVNTEAFFGQGTRLTVV.

This clonotype was observed many times. V gene TRBV7-9 combines with J gene TRBJ2-3; D might be TRBD1 or TRBD2, each matching 6 bases. There are 13 residues in the CDR3. CDR1 and CDR2 from the germline V gene are SEHNR and FQNEAQ (reference sequence). V lost 2 bases, J lost 6 bases, and 9 bases lay in between. The CDR3 region is CASSLLGGDTQYF. In nucleotides, the CDR3 is TGTGCCAGCAGCTTACTCGGGGGCGATACGCAGTATTTT.

This clonotype was counted ten times or more. This sequence joins TRBV28 and TRBJ1-3, with D hard to call. CDR3 size: 15 residues. CDR1 is MDHEN, CDR2 SYDVKM, per germline. The ends were cut back, 4 bases at V and 0 bases at J, with 10 bases in the middle. CDR3 bases: TGTGCCAGCAGTTCCTCAGCGATCTCTGGAAACACCATATATTTT. As protein: CASSSSAISGNTIYF.

The rearrangement joins TRBV28 to TRBJ1-3, with TRBD1 matching over 7 bases. The trim removed 3 bases at V and 3 bases at J, leaving 8 bases unmatched. CDR1 and CDR2 from the germline V gene are MDHEN and SYDVKM. The CDR3 contains 16 residues. The CDR3 loop reads CASSLWITGVGNTIYF. For the CDR3, the DNA is TGTGCCAGCAGTTTGTGGATAACAGGGGTTGGAAACACCATATATTTT.

The V and J genes are TRBV28 and TRBJ2-3; tentative D call: TRBD2 (5 bases). CDR3 length: 13 residues. V lost 6 bases and J lost 5, with 12 bases in between. CDR1 MDHEN and CDR2 SYDVKM come from the germline V gene. As DNA, the CDR3 is TGTGCCAGCAGCCCCCCCGGGGAAGATACGCAGTATTTT. Translation gives CASSPPGEDTQYF.

This clonotype was detected ten times or more. V gene TRBV4-3 combines with J gene TRBJ2-5; D remains ambiguous. The germline V gene has CDR1 LGHNA and CDR2 YSLEER. Trimming removed 3 bases at V and 5 bases at J, with 10 bases between. The CDR3 totals 13 residues. CDR3 DNA sequence: TGCGCCAGCAGCCAGCGTATCCGGGAGACCCAGTACTTC. Its protein product is CASSQRIRETQYF.

The chain links TRBV20-1 to TRBJ2-5, with 8 bases matching TRBD1. There are 15 residues in the CDR3. V was pared by 0 bases and J by 5 bases, with 8 bases of the junction left unmatched. Germline CDR1 is DFQATT and CDR2 is SNEGSKA (reference sequence). CDR3 DNA: TGCAGTGCTAGAGATCCGACAGGGGTTCATGAGACCCAGTACTTC. Protein sequence: CSARDPTGVHETQYF.

The V gene is TRBV29-1, the J gene TRBJ2-7, with D maybe TRBD1 (6 bases). The V end was cut by 2 bases, the J end by 0 bases, with 14 bases between. There are 15 residues in the CDR3. The germline gives CDR1 SQVTM, CDR2 ANQGSEA. CDR3 protein: CSVETGQTHSYEQYF. The CDR3 DNA reads as TGCAGCGTTGAAACAGGACAGACACACTCCTACGAGCAGTACTTC.

The table lists this clonotype with many counts. V is TRBV6-1 and J is TRBJ1-6; TRBD1 matches at 10 bases. Germline CDR1 and CDR2: MNHNS and SASEGT. V shed 6 bases, J shed 9 bases, and the junction held 5 bases outside the gene matches. CDR3 length equals 14 residues. The CDR3 DNA reads TGTGCCAGCAGCAACCGGGACAGGGGTTCACCCCTCCACTTT. This translates into CASSNRDRGSPLHF.

Regarding this clonotype: Just one base apart from a much larger clone, this may be a read error. The chain recombines TRBV28 with TRBJ2-7; 12 bases agree with TRBD1. Losses at the gene ends were 5 bases for V and 3 bases for J; bases not matched to a gene: 8. The CDR3 consists of 16 residues. Germline CDR1 MDHEN, CDR2 SYDVKM. CDR3: CASSLHRDRGHYEQYF. The CDR3 nucleotides read TGTGCCAGCAGTCTTCACCGGGACAGGGGGCACTACGAGCAGTACTTC. Using reference TRBV28 and TRBJ2-7 for the parts outside the CDR3, the full variable domain is DVKVTQSSRYLVKRTGEKVFLECVQDMDHENMFWYRQDPGLGLRLIYFSYDVKMKEKGDIPEGYSVSREKKERFSLILESASTNQTSMYLCASSLHRDRGHYEQYFGPGTRLTVT.

This clonotype was seen at least ten times. The rearrangement links TRBV11-2 to TRBJ2-7; 9 bases are shared with TRBD2. The V gene's germline CDR1 is SGHAT and CDR2 FQNNGV. The V and J ends lost 3 bases and 6 bases, in that order; junction bases with no gene match: 9. The CDR3 is made up of 15 amino acids. CDR3 DNA: TGTGCCAGCAGCTTTATTGCGGGAGGGCAGACCGAGCAGTACTTC. It is translated as CASSFIAGGQTEQYF.

The rearrangement uses TRBV24-1 and TRBJ2-1; TRBD2 agrees at 11 bases. Germline V gene lookup returns CDR1 KGHDR and CDR2 SFDVKD. Germline trimming cut 5 bases from V and 7 bases from J; bases unmatched to any gene: 6. The CDR3 contains 15 residues. The CDR3 here is CATSVLASGGNEQFF. The CDR3 DNA reads TGTGCCACCAGTGTCTTAGCTAGCGGGGGGAATGAGCAGTTCTTC.

The chain is built from TRBV5-1 and TRBJ2-5, with TRBD2 as a possible D gene (6 bases). The germline V gene encodes CDR1 SGHRS and CDR2 YFSETQ. The CDR3 has 15 amino acids. Trimming took 4 bases from V and 5 from J, leaving 18 bases between them. The CDR3 DNA reads as TGCGCCAGCAGCGAGGGTCGCGGGACCCTCGAGACCCAGTACTTC. It translates to CASSEGRGTLETQYF.

This clonotype has only a few counts. The chain recombines TRBV5-1 with TRBJ1-1; D not certain. This CDR3 has 17 residues. Germline assignment: CDR1 SGHRS and CDR2 YFSETQ. Deletions cut 2 bases from V and 7 bases from J, with 24 bases between. The CDR3 spells CASSFFGFPPRFDEAFF. CDR3 nucleotide sequence: TGCGCCAGCAGCTTTTTCGGTTTTCCCCCGAGGTTTGATGAAGCTTTCTTT.

The chain links TRBV10-1 to TRBJ2-3; 8 positions match TRBD2. Trimming at V came to 6 bases and at J to 5 bases, leaving 10 bases not matched to a gene. The CDR3 length is 15 residues. The germline gives CDR1 WNHNN, CDR2 SYGVQD (reference sequence). The CDR3 loop reads CASSASREGRDTQYF. The CDR3 DNA reads as TGCGCCAGCAGCGCTTCTCGGGAGGGCCGAGATACGCAGTATTTT.

The rearrangement joins TRBV28 to TRBJ2-3; possible D gene TRBD1, 6 bases. This CDR3 spans 15 amino acids. In germline, CDR1 is MDHEN, CDR2 SYDVKM. V lost 6 bases and J lost 0, with 13 bases in between. CDR3 residues: CASSSGDTSTDTQYF. The CDR3 region has the DNA TGTGCCAGCAGCTCTGGGGACACAAGCACAGATACGCAGTATTTT.

This clonotype was counted a few times. V gene TRBV28 combines with J gene TRBJ2-7, with 7 positions matching TRBD1. This CDR3 is built from 13 residues. J was trimmed by 6 bases and V by 2 bases; bases with no gene match: 4. Germline V gene data show CDR1 as MDHEN and CDR2 as SYDVKM. Written as DNA, the CDR3 is TGTGCCAGCAGTTTAGACAGGGTTCGCGAGCAGTACTTC. Its protein product is CASSLDRVREQYF.

In this sample, this clonotype turned up many times. The CDR3 DNA reads as TGTGCCAGCAGCTCCTTAAGGATCCTGGAGAGATCCACTCCATACGAGCAGTACTTC. Its translation: CASSSLRILERSTPYEQYF. The chain joins TRBV11-2 to TRBJ2-7; D call uncertain. Germline CDR1 reads SGHAT; CDR2 reads FQNNGV. This CDR3 spans 19 amino acids. Trimming removed 4 bases at V and 4 bases at J, with 29 bases between.